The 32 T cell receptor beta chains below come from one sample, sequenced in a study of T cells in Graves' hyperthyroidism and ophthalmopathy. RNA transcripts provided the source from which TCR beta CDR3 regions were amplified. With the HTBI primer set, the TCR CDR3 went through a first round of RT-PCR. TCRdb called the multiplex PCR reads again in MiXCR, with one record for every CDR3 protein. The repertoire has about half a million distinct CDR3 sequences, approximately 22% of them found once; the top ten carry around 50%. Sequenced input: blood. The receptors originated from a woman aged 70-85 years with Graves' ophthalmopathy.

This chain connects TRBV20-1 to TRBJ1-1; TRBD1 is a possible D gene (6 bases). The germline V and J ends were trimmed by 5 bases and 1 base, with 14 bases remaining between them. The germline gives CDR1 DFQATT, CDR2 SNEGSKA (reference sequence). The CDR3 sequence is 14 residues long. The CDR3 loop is CSAPRGWANTEAFF. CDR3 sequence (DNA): TGCAGTGCTCCTAGGGGGTGGGCGAACACTGAAGCTTTCTTT.

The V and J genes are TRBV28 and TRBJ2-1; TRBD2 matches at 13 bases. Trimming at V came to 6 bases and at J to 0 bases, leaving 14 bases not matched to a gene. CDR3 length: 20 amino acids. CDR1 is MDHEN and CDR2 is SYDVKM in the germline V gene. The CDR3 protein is CASSLRARTSGSPSYNEQFF. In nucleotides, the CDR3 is TGTGCCAGCAGCCTGAGGGCACGGACTAGCGGGAGTCCCTCCTACAATGAGCAGTTCTTC. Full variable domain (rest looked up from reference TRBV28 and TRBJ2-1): DVKVTQSSRYLVKRTGEKVFLECVQDMDHENMFWYRQDPGLGLRLIYFSYDVKMKEKGDIPEGYSVSREKKERFSLILESASTNQTSMYLCASSLRARTSGSPSYNEQFFGPGTRLTVL.

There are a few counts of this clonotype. The DNA of the CDR3 is TGTGCCAGCAGCCCACAGGGGGCATTCAATGAGCAGTTCTTC. Its translation is CASSPQGAFNEQFF. This chain uses TRBV5-4 with TRBJ2-1; 9 bases fit TRBD1. V lost 4 bases, J lost 6 bases, and 5 bases stayed unmatched. Germline V gene data show CDR1 as SGHNT and CDR2 as YYREEE (reference sequence). The CDR3 totals 14 residues.

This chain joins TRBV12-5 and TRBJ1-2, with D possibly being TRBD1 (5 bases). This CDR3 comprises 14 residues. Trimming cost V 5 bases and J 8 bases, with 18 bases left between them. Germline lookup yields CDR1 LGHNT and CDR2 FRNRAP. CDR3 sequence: CASGTGQGASGYTF. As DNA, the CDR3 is TGTGCTAGTGGTACTGGACAAGGAGCTTCAGGCTACACCTTC.

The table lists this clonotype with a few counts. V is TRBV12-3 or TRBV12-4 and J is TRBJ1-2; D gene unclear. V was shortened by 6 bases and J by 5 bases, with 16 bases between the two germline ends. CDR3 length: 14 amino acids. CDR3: CASSRGLELYGYTF. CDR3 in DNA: TGTGCCAGCAGCCGAGGACTGGAGCTTTATGGCTACACCTTC.

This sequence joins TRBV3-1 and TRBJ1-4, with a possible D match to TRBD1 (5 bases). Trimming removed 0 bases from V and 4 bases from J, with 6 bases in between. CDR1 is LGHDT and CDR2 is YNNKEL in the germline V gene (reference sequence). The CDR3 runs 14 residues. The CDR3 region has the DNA TGTGCCAGCAGCCAAGAAGGGGTTAATGAAAAACTGTTTTTT. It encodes CASSQEGVNEKLFF. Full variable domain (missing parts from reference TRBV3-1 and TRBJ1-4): DTAVSQTPKYLVTQMGNDKSIKCEQNLGHDTMYWYKQDSKKFLKIMFSYNNKELIINETVPNRFSPKSPDKAHLNLHINSLELGDSAVYFCASSQEGVNEKLFFGSGTQLSVL.

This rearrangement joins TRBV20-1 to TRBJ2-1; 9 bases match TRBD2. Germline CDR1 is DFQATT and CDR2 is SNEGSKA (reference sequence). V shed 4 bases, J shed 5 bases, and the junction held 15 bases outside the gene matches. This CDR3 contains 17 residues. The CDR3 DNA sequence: TGCAGTGCTATCCCTTCGGCGGGAGGGCCGTTCCACAATGAGCAGTTCTTC. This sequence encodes CSAIPSAGGPFHNEQFF.

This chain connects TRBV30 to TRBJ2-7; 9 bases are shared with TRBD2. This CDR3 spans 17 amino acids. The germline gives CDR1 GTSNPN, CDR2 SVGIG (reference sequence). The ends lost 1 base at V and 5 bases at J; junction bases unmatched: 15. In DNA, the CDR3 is TGTGCCTGGAGTGCCCTGTCGGGGCTAGCGGGGCGCCACGAGCAGTACTTC. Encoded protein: CAWSALSGLAGRHEQYF.

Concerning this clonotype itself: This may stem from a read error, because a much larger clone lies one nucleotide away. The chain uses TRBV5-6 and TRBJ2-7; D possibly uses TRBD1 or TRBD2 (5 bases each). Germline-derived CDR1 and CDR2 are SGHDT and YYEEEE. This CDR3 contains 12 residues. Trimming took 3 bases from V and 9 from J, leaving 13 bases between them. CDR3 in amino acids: CASSWGRDGQYF. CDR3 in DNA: TGTGCCAGCAGCTGGGGAAGGGACGGGCAGTACTTC.

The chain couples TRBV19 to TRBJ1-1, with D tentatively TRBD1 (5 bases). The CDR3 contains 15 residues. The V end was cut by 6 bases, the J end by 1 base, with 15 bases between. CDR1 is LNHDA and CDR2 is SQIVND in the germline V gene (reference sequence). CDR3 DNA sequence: TGTGCCAGTAGGACAGCAGGGAGGGGGAACACTGAAGCTTTCTTT. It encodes CASRTAGRGNTEAFF.

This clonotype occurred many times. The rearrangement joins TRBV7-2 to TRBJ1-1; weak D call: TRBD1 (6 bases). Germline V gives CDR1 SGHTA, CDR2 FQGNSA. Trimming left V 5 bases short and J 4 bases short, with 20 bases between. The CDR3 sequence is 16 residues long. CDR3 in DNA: TGTGCCAGCAGCACTCATCAGGGGAGGGTTGGCACTGAAGCTTTCTTT. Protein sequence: CASSTHQGRVGTEAFF.

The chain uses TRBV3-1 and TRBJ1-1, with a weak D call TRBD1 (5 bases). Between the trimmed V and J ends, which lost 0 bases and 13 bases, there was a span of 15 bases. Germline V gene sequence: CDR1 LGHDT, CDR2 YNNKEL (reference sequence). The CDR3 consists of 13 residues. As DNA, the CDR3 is TGTGCCAGCAGCCAAGAAAGGGGTACGTTTGGTTTCTTT. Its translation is CASSQERGTFGFF.

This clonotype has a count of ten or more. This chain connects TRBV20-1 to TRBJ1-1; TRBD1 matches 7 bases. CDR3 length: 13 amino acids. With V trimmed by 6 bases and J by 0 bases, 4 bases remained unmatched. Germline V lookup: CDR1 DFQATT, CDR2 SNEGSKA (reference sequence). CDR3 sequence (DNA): TGCAGTGCCGCGGGACAGATGAACACTGAAGCTTTCTTT. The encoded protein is CSAAGQMNTEAFF.

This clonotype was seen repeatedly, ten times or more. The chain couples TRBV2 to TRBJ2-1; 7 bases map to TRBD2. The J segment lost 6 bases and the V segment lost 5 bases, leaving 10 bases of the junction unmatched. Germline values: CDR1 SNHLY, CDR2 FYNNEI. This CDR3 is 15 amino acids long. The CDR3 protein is CASSPLRGGGNEQFF. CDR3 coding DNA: TGTGCCAGCAGTCCCCTACGGGGCGGGGGCAATGAGCAGTTCTTC.

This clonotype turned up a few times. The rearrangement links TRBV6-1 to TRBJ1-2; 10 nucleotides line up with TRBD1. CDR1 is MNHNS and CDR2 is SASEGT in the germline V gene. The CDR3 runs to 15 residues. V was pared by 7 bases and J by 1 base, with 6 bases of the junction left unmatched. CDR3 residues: CASISRDRGNYGYTF. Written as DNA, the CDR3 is TGTGCCAGCATTTCTCGGGACAGGGGTAACTATGGCTACACCTTC.

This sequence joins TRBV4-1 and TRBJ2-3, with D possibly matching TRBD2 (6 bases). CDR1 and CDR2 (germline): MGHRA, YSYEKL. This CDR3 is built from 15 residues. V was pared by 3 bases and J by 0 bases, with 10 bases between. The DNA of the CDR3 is TGCGCCAGCAGCCAGGGGCTAGCGAGCACAGATACGCAGTATTTT. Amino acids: CASSQGLASTDTQYF.

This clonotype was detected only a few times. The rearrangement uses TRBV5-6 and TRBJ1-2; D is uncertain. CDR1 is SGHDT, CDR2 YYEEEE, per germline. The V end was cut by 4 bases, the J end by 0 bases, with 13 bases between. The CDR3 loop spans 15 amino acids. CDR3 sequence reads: CASSRPSGANYGYTF. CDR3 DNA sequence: TGTGCCAGCAGCCGACCTTCGGGAGCTAACTATGGCTACACCTTC.

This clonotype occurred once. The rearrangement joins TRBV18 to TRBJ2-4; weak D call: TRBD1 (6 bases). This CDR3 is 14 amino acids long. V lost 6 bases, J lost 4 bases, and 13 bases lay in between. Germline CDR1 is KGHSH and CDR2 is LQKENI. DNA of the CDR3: TGTGCCAGCTCCTCCGGGACATCGAAAAACATTCAGTACTTC. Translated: CASSSGTSKNIQYF.

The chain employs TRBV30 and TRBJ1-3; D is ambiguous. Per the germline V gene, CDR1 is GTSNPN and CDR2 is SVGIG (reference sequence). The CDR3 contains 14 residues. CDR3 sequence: CAYGPRSSGNTIYF. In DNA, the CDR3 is TGTGCATACGGACCGCGAAGCTCTGGAAACACCATATATTTT.

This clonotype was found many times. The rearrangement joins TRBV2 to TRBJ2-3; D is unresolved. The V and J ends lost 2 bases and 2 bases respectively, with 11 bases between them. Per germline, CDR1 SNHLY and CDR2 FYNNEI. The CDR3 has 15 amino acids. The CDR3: CASSESGGNTDTQYF. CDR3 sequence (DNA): TGTGCCAGCAGTGAATCGGGCGGTAACACAGATACGCAGTATTTT.

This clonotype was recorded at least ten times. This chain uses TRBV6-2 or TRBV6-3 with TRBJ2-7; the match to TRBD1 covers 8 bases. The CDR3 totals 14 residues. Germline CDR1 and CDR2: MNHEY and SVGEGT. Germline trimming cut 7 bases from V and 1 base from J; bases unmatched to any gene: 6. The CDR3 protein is CASTKGQASYEQYF. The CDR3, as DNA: TGTGCCAGCACCAAGGGACAGGCGTCCTACGAGCAGTACTTC.

The CDR3 DNA reads as TGCGCCAGCAGCTTAATTCCGGGAGCGAACACCGGGGAGCTGTTTTTT. It yields the protein CASSLIPGANTGELFF. The chain links TRBV5-1 to TRBJ2-2, with TRBD2 as a possible D gene (6 bases). Trimming removed 2 bases from V and 0 bases from J, with 11 bases in between. The germline V gene encodes CDR1 SGHRS and CDR2 YFSETQ. The CDR3 runs 16 residues.

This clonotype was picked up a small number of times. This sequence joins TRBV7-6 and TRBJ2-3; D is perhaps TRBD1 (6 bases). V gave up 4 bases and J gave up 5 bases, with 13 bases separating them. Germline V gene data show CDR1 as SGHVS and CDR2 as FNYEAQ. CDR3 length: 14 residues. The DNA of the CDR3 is TGTGCCAGCAGCTCGACAGGAACCGGAGATACGCAGTATTTT. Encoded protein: CASSSTGTGDTQYF.

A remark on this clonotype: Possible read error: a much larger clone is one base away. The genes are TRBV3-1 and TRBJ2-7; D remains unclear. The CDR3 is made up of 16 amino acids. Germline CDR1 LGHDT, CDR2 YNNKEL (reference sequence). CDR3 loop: CANSQAHRGHSYEQYF. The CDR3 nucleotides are TGTGCCAACAGCCAAGCCCATCGTGGGCATTCCTACGAGCAGTACTTC.

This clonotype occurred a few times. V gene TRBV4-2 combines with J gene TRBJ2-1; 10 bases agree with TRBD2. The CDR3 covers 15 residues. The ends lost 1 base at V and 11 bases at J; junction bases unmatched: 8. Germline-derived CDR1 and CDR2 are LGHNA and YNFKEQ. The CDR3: CASSQASGRAAKQFF. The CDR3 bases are TGTGCCAGCAGCCAAGCGAGCGGGAGGGCCGCAAAGCAGTTCTTC.

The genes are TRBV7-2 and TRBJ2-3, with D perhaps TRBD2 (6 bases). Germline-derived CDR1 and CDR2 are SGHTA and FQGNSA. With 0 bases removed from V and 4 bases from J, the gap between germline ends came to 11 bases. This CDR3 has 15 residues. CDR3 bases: TGTGCCAGCAGCTTAGCGGGGGACTCCTCAGATACGCAGTATTTT. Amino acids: CASSLAGDSSDTQYF.

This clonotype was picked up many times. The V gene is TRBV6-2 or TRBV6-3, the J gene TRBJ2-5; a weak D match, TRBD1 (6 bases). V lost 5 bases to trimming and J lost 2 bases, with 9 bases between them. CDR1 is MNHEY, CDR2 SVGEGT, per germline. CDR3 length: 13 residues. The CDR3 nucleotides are TGTGCCAGCAGTCGGGACATTCAAGAGACCCAGTACTTC. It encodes CASSRDIQETQYF.

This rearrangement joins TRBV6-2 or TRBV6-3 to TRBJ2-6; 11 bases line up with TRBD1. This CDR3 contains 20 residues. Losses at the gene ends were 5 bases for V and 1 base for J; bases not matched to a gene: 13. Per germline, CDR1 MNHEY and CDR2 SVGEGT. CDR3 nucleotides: TGTGCCAGCAGTGTGAAGGGGTTGGGGACAGGGGGTTCTGGGGCCAACGTCCTGACTTTC. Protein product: CASSVKGLGTGGSGANVLTF.

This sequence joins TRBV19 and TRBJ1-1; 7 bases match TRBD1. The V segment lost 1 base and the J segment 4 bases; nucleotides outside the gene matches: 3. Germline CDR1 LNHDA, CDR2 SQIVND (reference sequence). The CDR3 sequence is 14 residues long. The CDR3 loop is CASSIASGGTEAFF. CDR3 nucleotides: TGTGCCAGTAGTATAGCTTCAGGGGGCACTGAAGCTTTCTTT.

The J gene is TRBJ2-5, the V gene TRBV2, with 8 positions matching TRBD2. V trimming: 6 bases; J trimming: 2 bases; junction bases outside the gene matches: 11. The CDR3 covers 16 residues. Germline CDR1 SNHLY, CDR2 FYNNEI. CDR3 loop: CASRLAGWAPQETQYF. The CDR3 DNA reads TGTGCCAGCAGGCTAGCGGGCTGGGCCCCGCAAGAGACCCAGTACTTC.

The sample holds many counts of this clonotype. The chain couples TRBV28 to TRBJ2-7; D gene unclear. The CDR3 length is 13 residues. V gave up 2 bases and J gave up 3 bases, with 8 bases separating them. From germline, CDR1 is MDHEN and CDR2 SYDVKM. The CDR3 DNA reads TGTGCCAGCAGTTTAATGCCCGTCTACGAGCAGTACTTC. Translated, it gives CASSLMPVYEQYF.

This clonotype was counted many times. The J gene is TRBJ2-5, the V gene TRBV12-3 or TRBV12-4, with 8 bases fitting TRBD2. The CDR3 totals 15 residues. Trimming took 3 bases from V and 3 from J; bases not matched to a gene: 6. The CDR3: CASSFGGLVEETQYF. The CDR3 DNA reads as TGTGCCAGCAGTTTCGGGGGACTAGTTGAAGAGACCCAGTACTTC.